A selection of T cell receptor beta chains follows, all from one sample in a study of blood T cells in healthy people across ages. TCRdb recomputed calls from the 5' RACE reads with MiXCR, one row per CDR3 protein. The data show 1.5 million to 2 million distinct CDR3 sequences, around half seen once. The sequencing input was blood. The source is a woman aged 40 to 50 in good health. Each CDR3 is given with its conserved first and last residue. D genes are given only for firm matches. The size entry is marked missing in some rows and otherwise reads once, few, many or a size class.

CDR3 DNA: TGTGCCAGCAGTCACTGGACAGGGCGGGAGAACATTCAGTACTTC
CDR3 protein: CASSHWTGRENIQYF
clone size: .
V gene: TRBV6-2/TRBV6-3
D gene: .
J gene: TRBJ2-4

CDR3 DNA: TGTGCCAGCACCCCGACAGGGACTAACTCTGAAGCTTTCTTT
CDR3 protein: CASTPTGTNSEAFF
clone size: .
V gene: TRBV12-3/TRBV12-4
D gene: TRBD1
J gene: TRBJ1-1

CDR3 DNA: TGTGCCAGCACCTCACGGTTGGGCGGCGATACGCAGTATTTT
CDR3 protein: CASTSRLGGDTQYF
clone size: .
V gene: TRBV6-2/TRBV6-3
D gene: .
J gene: TRBJ2-3

CDR3 DNA: TGCAGTGCGGGGGCCAGAACAGATACGCAGTATTTT
CDR3 protein: CSAGARTDTQYF
clone size: .
V gene: TRBV20-1
D gene: .
J gene: TRBJ2-3

CDR3 DNA: TGTGCCAGCAGACCTAGGGGGTCGAATTCACCCCTCCACTTT
CDR3 protein: CASRPRGSNSPLHF
clone size: many
V gene: TRBV6-5
D gene: .
J gene: TRBJ1-6

CDR3 DNA: TGTGCCAGCAGTCCCTTCGGGGGGGGTACGCAGTATTTT
CDR3 protein: CASSPFGGGTQYF
clone size: few
V gene: TRBV6-5
D gene: TRBD2
J gene: TRBJ2-3

CDR3 DNA: TGTGCCAGCAGCCCTAGGGACTGGAACAATCAGCCCCAGCATTTT
CDR3 protein: CASSPRDWNNQPQHF
clone size: few
V gene: TRBV7-2
D gene: .
J gene: TRBJ1-5

CDR3 DNA: TGCAGTGCTCTCTCAGTTGGCTACGAGCAGTACTTC
CDR3 protein: CSALSVGYEQYF
clone size: .
V gene: TRBV20-1
D gene: .
J gene: TRBJ2-7

CDR3 DNA: TGTGCCAGCAGTGAGACTAGCGGGAGGGCCGGTCTCTGGTACAATGAGCAGTTCTTC
CDR3 protein: CASSETSGRAGLWYNEQFF
clone size: few
V gene: TRBV6-1
D gene: TRBD2
J gene: TRBJ2-1

CDR3 DNA: TGTGCCAGCAGCTCTCGGGTGAACTATGGCTACACCTTC
CDR3 protein: CASSSRVNYGYTF
clone size: few
V gene: TRBV7-2
D gene: .
J gene: TRBJ1-2

CDR3 DNA: TGTGCCAGCACCCCAAGCGGGGCGTCTTCCTACAATGAGCAGTTCTTC
CDR3 protein: CASTPSGASSYNEQFF
clone size: .
V gene: TRBV7-9
D gene: TRBD2
J gene: TRBJ2-1

CDR3 DNA: TGCGCCAGCAGCTGGAACTTCGGGACAAATTACGAGCAGTACTTC
CDR3 protein: CASSWNFGTNYEQYF
clone size: few
V gene: TRBV5-1
D gene: .
J gene: TRBJ2-7

CDR3 DNA: TGCAGCGTTGAAATGCAGGGGACCTACAATGAGCAGTTCTTC
CDR3 protein: CSVEMQGTYNEQFF
clone size: few
V gene: TRBV29-1
D gene: .
J gene: TRBJ2-1

CDR3 DNA: TGTGCCAGCAGCTCAGGGTCCTACGAGCGGTACTTC
CDR3 protein: CASSSGSYERYF
clone size: .
V gene: TRBV28
D gene: .
J gene: TRBJ2-4

CDR3 DNA: TGTGCCAGCAGCCTGAGTCACGACAGGGTTTTGAACACTGAAGCTTTCTTT
CDR3 protein: CASSLSHDRVLNTEAFF
clone size: .
V gene: TRBV6-2/TRBV6-3
D gene: TRBD1
J gene: TRBJ1-1

CDR3 DNA: TGTGCCAGCAGCTTAGACCTGGGGGAGACCCAGTACTTC
CDR3 protein: CASSLDLGETQYF
clone size: few
V gene: TRBV7-9
D gene: .
J gene: TRBJ2-5

CDR3 DNA: TGTGCCAGCCGTCCTCCTCAGGGGCCCACAGATACGCAGTATTTT
CDR3 protein: CASRPPQGPTDTQYF
clone size: .
V gene: TRBV11-2
D gene: .
J gene: TRBJ2-3

CDR3 DNA: TGCGCCAGCACTCCCCGCCTAATGGGGGATACGCAGTATTTT
CDR3 protein: CASTPRLMGDTQYF
clone size: few
V gene: TRBV5-1
D gene: .
J gene: TRBJ2-3

CDR3 DNA: TGTGCCAGCAGCATCCACGGGGCCTACGAGCAGTACTTC
CDR3 protein: CASSIHGAYEQYF
clone size: .
V gene: TRBV28
D gene: .
J gene: TRBJ2-7

CDR3 DNA: TGTGCCAGCAGCTCCAATCGGTGGTACGAGCAGTACTTC
CDR3 protein: CASSSNRWYEQYF
clone size: .
V gene: TRBV7-2
D gene: .
J gene: TRBJ2-7

CDR3 DNA: TGTGCCATCAGTATAAGTGGAGGGACCCAAGAGACCCAGTTCTTC
CDR3 protein: CAISISGGTQETQFF
clone size: .
V gene: TRBV10-3
D gene: .
J gene: TRBJ2-1

CDR3 DNA: TGTGCCAGCAGTTTTTCTTTTGTCCGTCGAGACTACGAGCAGTACTTC
CDR3 protein: CASSFSFVRRDYEQYF
clone size: .
V gene: TRBV28
D gene: .
J gene: TRBJ2-7

CDR3 DNA: TGCAGCTTCTTCGGAAGCCGAGAGCCAGATACGCAGTATTTT
CDR3 protein: CSFFGSREPDTQYF
clone size: .
V gene: TRBV29-1
D gene: .
J gene: TRBJ2-3

CDR3 DNA: TGTGCCAGCGGTAGGATAGGGGTCTACGAGCAGTACTTC
CDR3 protein: CASGRIGVYEQYF
clone size: .
V gene: TRBV27
D gene: .
J gene: TRBJ2-7

CDR3 DNA: TGCAGCGTTGCGAGGGGTTCGAGTGATACGCAGTATTTT
CDR3 protein: CSVARGSSDTQYF
clone size: many
V gene: TRBV29-1
D gene: .
J gene: TRBJ2-3

CDR3 DNA: TGCAGTGCTCGGACAGGAGATTTAGCCAAAAACATTCAGTACTTC
CDR3 protein: CSARTGDLAKNIQYF
clone size: .
V gene: TRBV20-1
D gene: TRBD1
J gene: TRBJ2-4

CDR3 DNA: TGCGCCAGCAGCTTGGCGGCCAGGGGGATCCCTAATGAGCAGTTCTTC
CDR3 protein: CASSLAARGIPNEQFF
clone size: few
V gene: TRBV5-1
D gene: TRBD1
J gene: TRBJ2-1

CDR3 DNA: TGTGCCACCAGCAGAGAATATCGGACAGAAAACATTCAGTACTTC
CDR3 protein: CATSREYRTENIQYF
clone size: many
V gene: TRBV15
D gene: .
J gene: TRBJ2-4

CDR3 DNA: TGTGCCAGCAGTCTGGTCCTAGGGGGATATGGCTACACCTTC
CDR3 protein: CASSLVLGGYGYTF
clone size: .
V gene: TRBV6-5
D gene: .
J gene: TRBJ1-2

CDR3 DNA: TGTGCCAGCAGCTTAGACCGGGGACCGGGGGAGACCCAGTACTTC
CDR3 protein: CASSLDRGPGETQYF
clone size: few
V gene: TRBV11-2
D gene: .
J gene: TRBJ2-5

CDR3 DNA: TGTGCCAGCAGTGAAGGCTCTATGTACTCGGGACAGGGGTTCGATGGCTACACCTTC
CDR3 protein: CASSEGSMYSGQGFDGYTF
clone size: .
V gene: TRBV25-1
D gene: TRBD1
J gene: TRBJ1-2

CDR3 DNA: TGCGCCAGCAGCCGGACCGGACAGAGCCAAGAGACCCAGTACTTC
CDR3 protein: CASSRTGQSQETQYF
clone size: .
V gene: TRBV5-1
D gene: .
J gene: TRBJ2-5